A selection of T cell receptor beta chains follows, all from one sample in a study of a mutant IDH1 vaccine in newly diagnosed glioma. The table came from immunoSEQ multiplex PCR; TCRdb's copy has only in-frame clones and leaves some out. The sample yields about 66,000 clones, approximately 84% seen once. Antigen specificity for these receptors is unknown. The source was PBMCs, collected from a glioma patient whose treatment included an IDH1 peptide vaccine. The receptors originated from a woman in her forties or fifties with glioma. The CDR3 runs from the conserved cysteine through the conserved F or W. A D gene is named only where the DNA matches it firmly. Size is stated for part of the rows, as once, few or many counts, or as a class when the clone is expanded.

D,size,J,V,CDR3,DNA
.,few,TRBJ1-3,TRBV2,CASSSQGGASGNTIYF,TGTGCCAGCAGTTCCCAAGGGGGGGCCTCTGGAAACACCATATATTTT
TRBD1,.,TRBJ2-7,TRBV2,CASSGQGGSYEQYF,TGTGCCAGCAGTGGACAGGGGGGCTCCTACGAGCAGTACTTC
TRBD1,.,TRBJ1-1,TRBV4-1,CASSQVGTALEAFF,TGCGCCAGCAGCCAAGTAGGGACAGCCTTGGAAGCTTTCTTT
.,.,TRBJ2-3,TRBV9,CASSVFPGTDTQYF,TGTGCCAGCAGCGTATTCCCCGGCACAGATACGCAGTATTTT
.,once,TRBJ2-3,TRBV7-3,CASSPGTAIHSTDTQYF,TGTGCCAGCAGCCCCGGGACTGCGATTCATAGCACAGATACGCAGTATTTT
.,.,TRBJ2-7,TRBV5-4,CASSPDRLREQYF,TGTGCCAGCAGTCCCGACAGATTACGCGAGCAGTACTTC
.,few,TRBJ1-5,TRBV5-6,CASSLMSSQNQPQHF,TGTGCCAGCAGCTTAATGTCGTCACAGAATCAGCCCCAGCATTTT
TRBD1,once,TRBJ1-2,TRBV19,CASSTDKYRQGSPGYTF,TGTGCCAGTAGTACCGACAAATACCGACAGGGGTCCCCTGGCTACACCTTC
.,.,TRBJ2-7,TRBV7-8,CASSLARTASSYEQYF,TGTGCCAGCAGCTTGGCTCGGACAGCGAGCTCCTACGAGCAGTACTTC
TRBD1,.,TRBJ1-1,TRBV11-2,CASTSLIQTGGWTEAFF,TGTGCCAGCACCTCTTTGATCCAAACAGGGGGCTGGACTGAAGCTTTCTTT
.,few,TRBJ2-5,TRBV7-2,CASSSKAGGGSETQYF,TGTGCCAGCAGCTCCAAAGCCGGAGGGGGTTCCGAGACCCAGTACTTC
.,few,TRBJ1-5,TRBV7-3,CASSWGRNQPQHF,TGTGCCAGCAGCTGGGGCAGAAATCAGCCCCAGCATTTT
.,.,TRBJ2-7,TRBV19,CASSIPPYEQYF,TGTGCCAGTAGTATCCCGCCCTACGAGCAGTACTTC
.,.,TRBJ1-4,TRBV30,CAWTPNSRWKEKLFF,TGTGCCTGGACCCCCAACAGCCGATGGAAGGAAAAACTGTTTTTT
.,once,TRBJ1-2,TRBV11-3,CASSFRGTEYGYTF,TGTGCCAGCAGCTTCCGAGGGACCGAGTATGGCTACACCTTC
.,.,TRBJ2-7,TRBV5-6,CASSPDRSYEQYF,TGTGCCAGCAGTCCGGATAGATCCTACGAGCAGTACTTC
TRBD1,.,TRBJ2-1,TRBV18,CASSPPTTGSDEQFF,TGTGCCAGCTCACCACCGACGACAGGGTCTGATGAGCAGTTCTTC
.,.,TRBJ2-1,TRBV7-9,CASRGRDLDEQFF,TGTGCCAGCAGGGGAAGGGACCTGGATGAGCAGTTCTTC
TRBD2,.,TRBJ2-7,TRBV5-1,CASSLAGDYYEQYF,TGCGCCAGCAGCTTGGCCGGGGACTACTACGAGCAGTACTTC
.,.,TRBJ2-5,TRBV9,CASSVVDGRQETQYF,TGTGCCAGCAGCGTAGTTGACGGCCGCCAAGAGACCCAGTACTTC
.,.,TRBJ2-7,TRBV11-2,CASSPRPSYEQYF,TGTGCCAGCAGCCCACGACCCTCCTACGAGCAGTACTTC
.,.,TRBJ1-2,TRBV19,CASSMYATNYGYTF,TGTGCCAGTAGTATGTATGCTACTAACTATGGCTACACCTTC
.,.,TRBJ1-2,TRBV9,CASSDQGLGYTF,TGTGCCAGCAGCGACCAGGGTCTGGGCTACACCTTC
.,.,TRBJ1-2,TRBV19,CASSIKVEYGYTF,TGTGCCAGTAGTATTAAGGTTGAATATGGCTACACCTTC
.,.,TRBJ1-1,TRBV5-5,CASSSTVTNTEVFF,TGTGCCAGCAGCTCGACAGTGACTAACACTGAAGTTTTCTTT
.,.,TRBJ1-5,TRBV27,CASSLSLNQPQHF,TGTGCCAGCAGTTTATCCCTGAATCAGCCCCAGCATTTT
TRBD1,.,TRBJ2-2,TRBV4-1,CASSHGPTGVTNTGELFF,TGCGCCAGCAGCCATGGACCGACAGGGGTCACGAACACCGGGGAGCTGTTTTTT
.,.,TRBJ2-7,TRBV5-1,CASSADYEQYF,TGCGCCAGCAGCGCTGACTACGAGCAGTACTTC